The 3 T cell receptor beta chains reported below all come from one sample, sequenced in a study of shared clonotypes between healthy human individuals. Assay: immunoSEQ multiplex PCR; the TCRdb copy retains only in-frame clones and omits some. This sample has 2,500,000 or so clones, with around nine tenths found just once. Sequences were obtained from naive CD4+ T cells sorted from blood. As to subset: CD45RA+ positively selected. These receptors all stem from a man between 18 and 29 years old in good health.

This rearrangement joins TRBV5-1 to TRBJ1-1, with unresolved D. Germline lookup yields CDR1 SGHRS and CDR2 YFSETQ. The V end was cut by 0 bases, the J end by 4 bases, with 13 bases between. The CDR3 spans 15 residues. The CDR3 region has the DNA TGCGCCAGCAGCTTGGATGCTTCGGTTGGCACTGAAGCTTTCTTT. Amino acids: CASSLDASVGTEAFF.

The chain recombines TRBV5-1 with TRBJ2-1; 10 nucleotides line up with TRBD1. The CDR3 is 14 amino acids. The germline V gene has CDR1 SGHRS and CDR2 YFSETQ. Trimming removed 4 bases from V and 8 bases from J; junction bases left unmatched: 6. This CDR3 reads CASSAGTGDHEQFF. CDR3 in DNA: TGCGCCAGCAGCGCCGGGACAGGGGATCATGAGCAGTTCTTC.

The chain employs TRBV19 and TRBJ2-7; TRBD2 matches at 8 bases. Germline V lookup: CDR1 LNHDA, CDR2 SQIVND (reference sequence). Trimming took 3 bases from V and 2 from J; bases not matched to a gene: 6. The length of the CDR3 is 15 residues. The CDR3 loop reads CASSISGGSTYEQYF. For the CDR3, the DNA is TGTGCCAGTAGTATTTCGGGGGGGTCCACCTACGAGCAGTACTTC.